Listed below are T cell receptor beta chains from one sample, sequenced in a study of T cells in Graves' hyperthyroidism and ophthalmopathy. TCRdb ran MiXCR on the multiplex PCR reads and lists one entry per CDR3 protein. This table has 280,000 or so distinct CDR3 sequences, nearly 15% appearing once. The sequenced sample was blood. The receptors were sampled from a woman aged 50 to 65 with Graves' hyperthyroidism that later progressed to Graves' ophthalmopathy. Both conserved end residues are part of each CDR3. Fields, in order: D gene, clone size, J gene, V gene, CDR3 protein, CDR3 DNA. The D gene is left open where the match is weak. Not every row has a clone size; where given, it reads once, few, many or a size class.

d_gene: TRBD2; abundance: many; j_gene: TRBJ2-3; v_gene: TRBV12-3/TRBV12-4; CDR3aa: CASSLPGGRDTQYF; CDR3nt: TGTGCCAGCAGTTTACCGGGAGGGAGGGATACGCAGTATTTT
d_gene: .; abundance: few; j_gene: TRBJ1-2; v_gene: TRBV29-1; CDR3aa: CSGYANYGYTF; CDR3nt: TGCAGCGGATACGCGAACTATGGCTACACCTTC
d_gene: .; abundance: many; j_gene: TRBJ2-1; v_gene: TRBV20-1; CDR3aa: CSAKAGRSSYNEQFF; CDR3nt: TGCAGTGCAAAGGCGGGACGTAGCTCCTACAATGAGCAGTTCTTC
d_gene: .; abundance: many; j_gene: TRBJ2-3; v_gene: TRBV7-3; CDR3aa: CASSFLPASSTDTQYF; CDR3nt: TGTGCCAGCAGCTTCCTCCCCGCATCTAGCACAGATACGCAGTATTTT
d_gene: TRBD1; abundance: many; j_gene: TRBJ2-7; v_gene: TRBV20-1; CDR3aa: CSVRQGRTYEQYF; CDR3nt: TGCAGTGTAAGACAGGGGAGAACCTACGAGCAGTACTTC
d_gene: TRBD2; abundance: many; j_gene: TRBJ2-7; v_gene: TRBV9; CDR3aa: CASMLGLAGVGSYEQYF; CDR3nt: TGTGCCAGCATGTTGGGACTAGCGGGAGTTGGGTCCTACGAGCAGTACTTC
d_gene: .; abundance: .; j_gene: TRBJ2-1; v_gene: TRBV24-1; CDR3aa: CATSRPGTGPGGDEQFF; CDR3nt: TGTGCCACCAGTCGTCCCGGGACAGGACCGGGGGGCGATGAGCAGTTCTTC
d_gene: TRBD2; abundance: .; j_gene: TRBJ2-7; v_gene: TRBV20-1; CDR3aa: CSASPPSGRAYEQYF; CDR3nt: TGCAGTGCCTCTCCCCCTAGCGGGAGGGCCTACGAGCAGTACTTC
d_gene: TRBD1; abundance: many; j_gene: TRBJ2-7; v_gene: TRBV28; CDR3aa: CASSPTVLQGDSYEQYF; CDR3nt: TGTGCCAGCAGTCCAACGGTCCTACAGGGGGACAGCTACGAGCAGTACTTC
d_gene: .; abundance: .; j_gene: TRBJ2-7; v_gene: TRBV7-3; CDR3aa: CASSLKPGAVVYEQYF; CDR3nt: TGTGCCAGCAGCTTAAAACCAGGGGCGGTTGTCTACGAGCAGTACTTC
d_gene: .; abundance: many; j_gene: TRBJ1-2; v_gene: TRBV30; CDR3aa: CAWSVLGNYGYTF; CDR3nt: TGTGCCTGGAGTGTACTGGGTAACTATGGCTACACCTTC
d_gene: .; abundance: many; j_gene: TRBJ1-1; v_gene: TRBV6-1; CDR3aa: CASTRWGGWNTEAFF; CDR3nt: TGTGCCAGCACCCGATGGGGGGGTTGGAACACTGAAGCTTTCTTT
d_gene: TRBD1; abundance: many; j_gene: TRBJ2-7; v_gene: TRBV18; CDR3aa: CASSPLGQDHEQYF; CDR3nt: TGTGCCAGCTCACCCCTGGGACAGGACCACGAGCAGTACTTC
d_gene: .; abundance: many; j_gene: TRBJ2-2; v_gene: TRBV30; CDR3aa: CAWSVLSAGELFF; CDR3nt: TGTGCCTGGAGTGTACTCAGCGCCGGGGAGCTGTTTTTT
d_gene: TRBD2; abundance: few; j_gene: TRBJ2-3; v_gene: TRBV4-1; CDR3aa: CASSYALGLAGRDTQYF; CDR3nt: TGCGCCAGCAGCTATGCCCTGGGACTAGCGGGACGAGATACGCAGTATTTT
d_gene: .; abundance: many; j_gene: TRBJ1-5; v_gene: TRBV5-5; CDR3aa: CASSFYSNQPQHF; CDR3nt: TGTGCCAGCAGTTTTTATAGCAATCAGCCCCAGCATTTT
d_gene: .; abundance: .; j_gene: TRBJ2-1; v_gene: TRBV20-1; CDR3aa: CSARKGASDSYNEQFF; CDR3nt: TGCAGTGCTAGAAAGGGGGCTAGCGACTCCTACAATGAGCAGTTCTTC
d_gene: .; abundance: many; j_gene: TRBJ1-4; v_gene: TRBV28; CDR3aa: CASSYRATNEKLFF; CDR3nt: TGTGCCAGCAGCTACAGAGCAACTAATGAAAAACTGTTTTTT
d_gene: .; abundance: many; j_gene: TRBJ2-5; v_gene: TRBV24-1; CDR3aa: CATSAGSPLLGEETQYF; CDR3nt: TGTGCCACCAGTGCCGGGAGCCCACTCTTGGGAGAGGAGACCCAGTACTTC
d_gene: TRBD2; abundance: many; j_gene: TRBJ2-1; v_gene: TRBV20-1; CDR3aa: CSARWPSGRAYNEQFF; CDR3nt: TGCAGTGCTAGATGGCCTAGCGGGAGGGCCTACAATGAGCAGTTCTTC
d_gene: .; abundance: few; j_gene: TRBJ1-5; v_gene: TRBV28; CDR3aa: CASSDSGRDTQHF; CDR3nt: TGTGCTAGTTCCGACAGCGGGAGAGATACGCAGCATTTT
d_gene: TRBD2; abundance: many; j_gene: TRBJ2-3; v_gene: TRBV20-1; CDR3aa: CSARDPSGRATTTDTQYF; CDR3nt: TGCAGTGCTAGAGATCCCAGCGGGAGGGCCACGACGACAGATACGCAGTATTTT
d_gene: TRBD2; abundance: .; j_gene: TRBJ2-2; v_gene: TRBV7-9; CDR3aa: CASTVGGTYTVELFF; CDR3nt: TGTGCCAGCACTGTGGGGGGGACCTACACCGTGGAGCTGTTTTTT
d_gene: .; abundance: few; j_gene: TRBJ1-3; v_gene: TRBV13; CDR3aa: CASSSDLTGSGNTIYF; CDR3nt: TGTGCCAGCAGCTCCGACCTGACAGGTTCTGGAAACACCATATATTTT
d_gene: TRBD2; abundance: many; j_gene: TRBJ2-5; v_gene: TRBV7-9; CDR3aa: CASSLYAGEETQYF; CDR3nt: TGTGCCAGCAGCTTATACGCGGGGGAAGAGACCCAGTACTTC
d_gene: .; abundance: many; j_gene: TRBJ2-2; v_gene: TRBV5-1; CDR3aa: CASTSGLPTGELFF; CDR3nt: TGCGCCAGCACCTCGGGACTCCCCACCGGGGAGCTGTTTTTT
d_gene: TRBD2; abundance: many; j_gene: TRBJ2-3; v_gene: TRBV28; CDR3aa: CASSPRELRVTDTQYF; CDR3nt: TGTGCCAGCAGTCCGCGGGAGCTTCGGGTAACAGATACGCAGTATTTT
d_gene: .; abundance: many; j_gene: TRBJ1-1; v_gene: TRBV3-1; CDR3aa: CASSRVDGEAFF; CDR3nt: TGTGCCAGCAGCCGGGTGGACGGTGAAGCTTTCTTT
d_gene: .; abundance: many; j_gene: TRBJ2-5; v_gene: TRBV9; CDR3aa: CASSVHVQGEETQYF; CDR3nt: TGTGCCAGCAGCGTCCATGTACAGGGAGAAGAGACCCAGTACTTC
d_gene: TRBD2; abundance: many; j_gene: TRBJ2-5; v_gene: TRBV7-9; CDR3aa: CASSLFSPLAGGSQYF; CDR3nt: TGTGCCAGCAGCTTATTCTCCCCGCTAGCGGGAGGTAGCCAGTACTTC
d_gene: .; abundance: many; j_gene: TRBJ2-7; v_gene: TRBV11-1; CDR3aa: CASSLSTVLSYEQYF; CDR3nt: TGTGCCAGCAGCTTATCGACGGTCCTCTCCTACGAGCAGTACTTC
d_gene: TRBD1; abundance: many; j_gene: TRBJ1-2; v_gene: TRBV27; CDR3aa: CASSVLGQGAQGYTF; CDR3nt: TGTGCCAGCAGTGTCCTGGGACAGGGGGCACAGGGCTACACCTTC
d_gene: .; abundance: many; j_gene: TRBJ1-6; v_gene: TRBV28; CDR3aa: CASSFQHRKIHF; CDR3nt: TGTGCCAGCAGTTTCCAACACAGGAAGATCCACTTT
d_gene: TRBD2; abundance: many; j_gene: TRBJ2-5; v_gene: TRBV4-1; CDR3aa: CASSQARPGGGETQYF; CDR3nt: TGCGCCAGCAGCCAAGCTAGGCCGGGAGGAGGGGAGACCCAGTACTTC
d_gene: .; abundance: many; j_gene: TRBJ1-1; v_gene: TRBV5-4; CDR3aa: CASSRGRGAFF; CDR3nt: TGTGCCAGCAGTCGGGGGCGCGGGGCTTTCTTT
d_gene: .; abundance: many; j_gene: TRBJ2-7; v_gene: TRBV30; CDR3aa: CAWSVQGDWNEQYF; CDR3nt: TGTGCCTGGAGTGTACAAGGGGACTGGAACGAGCAGTACTTC
d_gene: .; abundance: .; j_gene: TRBJ1-4; v_gene: TRBV19; CDR3aa: CASSRQINEKLFF; CDR3nt: TGTGCCAGTAGCCGACAGATTAATGAAAAACTGTTTTTT
d_gene: .; abundance: many; j_gene: TRBJ2-7; v_gene: TRBV12-3/TRBV12-4; CDR3aa: CASLGTSWAGYEQYF; CDR3nt: TGTGCCAGCTTGGGGACCAGTTGGGCGGGCTACGAGCAGTACTTC
d_gene: .; abundance: many; j_gene: TRBJ2-7; v_gene: TRBV6-6; CDR3aa: CASSYRWTPPSNEQYF; CDR3nt: TGTGCCAGCAGTTACCGCTGGACACCTCCTTCGAACGAGCAGTACTTC
d_gene: .; abundance: many; j_gene: TRBJ1-2; v_gene: TRBV30; CDR3aa: CAEGSYGYTF; CDR3nt: TGTGCCGAAGGTTCTTATGGCTACACCTTC
d_gene: TRBD2; abundance: many; j_gene: TRBJ2-7; v_gene: TRBV28; CDR3aa: CASSLAGGVYEQYF; CDR3nt: TGTGCCAGCAGTTTAGCGGGAGGAGTCTACGAGCAGTACTTC
d_gene: TRBD1; abundance: many; j_gene: TRBJ1-2; v_gene: TRBV20-1; CDR3aa: CSAKTGAAYGYTF; CDR3nt: TGCAGTGCCAAGACAGGGGCGGCCTATGGCTACACCTTC
d_gene: TRBD1; abundance: .; j_gene: TRBJ2-3; v_gene: TRBV24-1; CDR3aa: CATSSKTGARDRDTQYF; CDR3nt: TGTGCCACCAGTTCTAAGACTGGGGCGAGGGACAGAGATACGCAGTATTTT
d_gene: .; abundance: .; j_gene: TRBJ1-6; v_gene: TRBV11-2; CDR3aa: CASSLLSGSGNSPLHF; CDR3nt: TGTGCCAGCAGCTTATTATCGGGTTCTGGGAATTCACCCCTCCACTTT